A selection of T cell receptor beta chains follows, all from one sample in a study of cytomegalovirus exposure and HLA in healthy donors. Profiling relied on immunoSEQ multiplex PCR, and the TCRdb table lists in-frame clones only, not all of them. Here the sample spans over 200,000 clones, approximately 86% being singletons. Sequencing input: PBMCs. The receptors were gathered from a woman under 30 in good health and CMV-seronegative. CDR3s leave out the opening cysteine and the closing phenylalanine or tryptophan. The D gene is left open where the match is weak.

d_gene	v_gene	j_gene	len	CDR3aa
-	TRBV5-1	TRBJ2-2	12	ASSSGQGTGELF
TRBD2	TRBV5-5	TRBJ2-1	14	ASSAQLAGTVFGQF
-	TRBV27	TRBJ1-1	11	ASSSGGQLEAF
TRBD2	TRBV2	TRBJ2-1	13	ASSVESGSSSEQF
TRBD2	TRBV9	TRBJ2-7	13	ASSPGLAGPYEQY
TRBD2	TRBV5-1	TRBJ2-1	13	ASSLLTSGSNEQF
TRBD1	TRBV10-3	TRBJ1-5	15	AISQPRRGQVTQPQH
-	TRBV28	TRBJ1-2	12	ASSFLGGNYGYT
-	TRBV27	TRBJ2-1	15	ASSLGIGVPIHNEQF
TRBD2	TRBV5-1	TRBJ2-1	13	ASFPASGLDNEQF
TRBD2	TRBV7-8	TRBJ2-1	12	ASSLESGGQGQF
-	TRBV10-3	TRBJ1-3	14	ASRSRQGLAGNTIY
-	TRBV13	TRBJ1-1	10	ASSFAGAEAF
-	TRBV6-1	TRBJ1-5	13	ASSDFPGGNQPQH
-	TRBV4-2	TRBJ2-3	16	ASSQARRRWNPTDTQY
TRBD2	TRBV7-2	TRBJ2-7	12	ASSLLAGTYEQY
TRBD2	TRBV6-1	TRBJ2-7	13	ASSEDWTSSYEQY
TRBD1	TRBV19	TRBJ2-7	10	ASSTGGNEQY
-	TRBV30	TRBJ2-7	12	AWSVGLAVYEQY
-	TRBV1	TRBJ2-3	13	TSKSSGRATDTQY
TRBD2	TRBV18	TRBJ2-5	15	ASSPPARLAVQETQY
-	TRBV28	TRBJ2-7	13	ASSFPGEAIYEQY
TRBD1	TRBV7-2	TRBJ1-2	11	ASSLGTGNGYT
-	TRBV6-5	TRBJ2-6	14	ASSYPTGTGANVLT